The rows below give T cell receptor beta chains drawn from one sample of a study of OX40 agonist ivuxolimab in advanced cancers. Profiling relied on immunoSEQ multiplex PCR, and the TCRdb table lists in-frame clones only, not all of them. The table lists 80,000 or so clones, 70% to 90% of them singletons. Source: CD4+ or CD8+ T cells sorted from blood, taken in a trial of the OX40 agonist ivuxolimab. The receptors stem from an adult with an advanced solid tumor such as melanoma, head and neck, liver or kidney cancer. The CDR3 runs from the conserved cysteine through the conserved F or W. A D gene is named only where the DNA matches it firmly. The listing skips clone size in some rows; elsewhere it reads once, few, many or a size class.

d_gene	v_gene	abundance	j_gene	CDR3aa	CDR3nt
TRBD2	TRBV2	NA	TRBJ2-7	CASSGGGYEQYF	TGTGCCAGCAGTGGGGGGGGCTACGAGCAGTACTTC
NA	TRBV14	NA	TRBJ2-1	CASSFYLANEQFF	TGTGCCAGCAGCTTCTATCTCGCCAATGAGCAGTTCTTC
NA	TRBV5-1	NA	TRBJ2-5	CASSLDGTGQETQYF	TGCGCCAGCAGCTTGGACGGAACCGGACAAGAGACCCAGTACTTC
TRBD1	TRBV6-5	NA	TRBJ1-2	CASRRDRAGGYTF	TGTGCCAGCAGGCGAGACAGGGCTGGCGGCTACACCTTC
NA	TRBV2	NA	TRBJ1-5	CASSPDRSNQPQHF	TGTGCCAGCAGCCCCGACAGGAGCAATCAGCCCCAGCATTTT
NA	TRBV6-1	NA	TRBJ2-7	CASSEAPTHGYEQYF	TGTGCCAGCAGTGAAGCTCCGACACATGGCTACGAGCAGTACTTC
NA	TRBV15	NA	TRBJ2-1	CATSRYPPTYNEQFF	TGTGCCACCAGCAGATACCCACCTACCTACAATGAGCAGTTCTTC
TRBD1	TRBV15	NA	TRBJ1-4	CATSRGGTANEKLFF	TGTGCCACCAGCAGAGGTGGGACAGCTAATGAAAAACTGTTTTTT
TRBD2	TRBV28	NA	TRBJ2-1	CASRAQGLAGAEEQFF	TGTGCCAGCAGGGCGCAGGGACTAGCGGGAGCTGAAGAGCAGTTCTTC
NA	TRBV11-2	NA	TRBJ1-1	CASSSTLGIMNTEAFF	TGTGCCAGCAGCTCTACGTTGGGAATCATGAACACTGAAGCTTTCTTT
NA	TRBV28	NA	TRBJ1-1	CASSLYAPADAEAFF	TGTGCCAGCAGTTTATACGCCCCGGCGGACGCTGAAGCTTTCTTT
TRBD2	TRBV5-4	NA	TRBJ2-1	CASNSGGASREQFF	TGTGCCAGTAATAGCGGGGGGGCTTCTCGCGAGCAGTTCTTC
TRBD2	TRBV5-1	once	TRBJ2-3	CASSPPSGGTDTQYF	TGCGCCAGCAGCCCCCCTAGCGGGGGCACAGATACGCAGTATTTT
TRBD1	TRBV4-3	NA	TRBJ1-6	CASSQQGANSPLHF	TGCGCCAGCAGCCAACAGGGGGCGAATTCACCCCTCCACTTT
NA	TRBV18	NA	TRBJ2-7	CASSPTGLSYEQYF	TGTGCCAGCTCACCAACAGGGCTTTCCTACGAGCAGTACTTC
NA	TRBV30	NA	TRBJ2-7	CAWVGTGRYDSYEQYF	TGTGCCTGGGTGGGAACAGGGAGGTATGACTCCTACGAGCAGTACTTC
NA	TRBV6-5	NA	TRBJ2-5	CASSYWEQGAQYF	TGTGCCAGCAGTTACTGGGAACAAGGAGCCCAGTACTTC
TRBD2	TRBV6-5	NA	TRBJ2-7	CATQRGFYEQYF	TGTGCCACCCAGCGGGGGTTCTACGAGCAGTACTTC
NA	TRBV28	NA	TRBJ1-2	CASSWTGRDGYTF	TGTGCCAGCAGTTGGACCGGGCGGGATGGCTACACCTTC
NA	TRBV19	NA	TRBJ1-2	CASSIETGYGYTF	TGTGCCAGTAGTATAGAGACCGGCTATGGCTACACCTTC